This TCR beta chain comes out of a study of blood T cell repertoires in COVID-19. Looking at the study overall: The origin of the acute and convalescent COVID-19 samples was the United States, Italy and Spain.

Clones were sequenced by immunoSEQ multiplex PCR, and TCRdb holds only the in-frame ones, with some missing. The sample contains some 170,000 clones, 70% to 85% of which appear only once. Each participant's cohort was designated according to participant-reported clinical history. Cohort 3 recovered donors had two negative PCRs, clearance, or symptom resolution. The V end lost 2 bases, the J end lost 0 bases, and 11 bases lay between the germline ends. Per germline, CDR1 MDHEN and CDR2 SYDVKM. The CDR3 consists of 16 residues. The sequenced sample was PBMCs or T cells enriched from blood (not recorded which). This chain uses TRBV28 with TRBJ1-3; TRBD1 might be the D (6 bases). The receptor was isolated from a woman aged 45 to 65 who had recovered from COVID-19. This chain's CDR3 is CASSLVDRSSGNTIYF. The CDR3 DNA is TGTGCCAGCAGTTTAGTGGACAGAAGCTCTGGAAACACCATATATTTT.